This TCR beta chain was obtained from a study of T cell repertoires in cytomegalovirus infection. The wider study: Public TCR beta signatures provided an indication of both CMV infection and a matching HLA type. Study-wide results and limits: Cumulative public TCR beta family frequency identified carriers of CMV plus the relevant HLA. Predominance within the ex vivo response was attributable to HLA-C-restricted CMV-specific TCR beta clonotypes.

TCRdb called the reads again in MiXCR, with one record for every CDR3 protein. This sample has 510,000 or so distinct CDR3 sequences; less than 30% occur once, and the top ten carry roughly 13%. A note on this clonotype: What it recognizes is unknown.

The receptor was isolated from a human donor in good health (CMV status not recorded). Some clones in this sample may be carry-over from other donors' samples. Material for sequencing was PBMCs.

CDR3 nucleotides: TGTGCCAGCAGCGTAGCCGGGACTTTTGAGTTCTTC. Translated: CASSVAGTFEFF. V is TRBV5-6 and J is TRBJ2-1; D possibly corresponds to TRBD2 (6 bases). This CDR3 spans 12 amino acids. Trimming shortened V by 4 bases and J by 14 bases, and 16 bases separated the two germline ends. Germline V gene data show CDR1 as SGHDT and CDR2 as YYEEEE.